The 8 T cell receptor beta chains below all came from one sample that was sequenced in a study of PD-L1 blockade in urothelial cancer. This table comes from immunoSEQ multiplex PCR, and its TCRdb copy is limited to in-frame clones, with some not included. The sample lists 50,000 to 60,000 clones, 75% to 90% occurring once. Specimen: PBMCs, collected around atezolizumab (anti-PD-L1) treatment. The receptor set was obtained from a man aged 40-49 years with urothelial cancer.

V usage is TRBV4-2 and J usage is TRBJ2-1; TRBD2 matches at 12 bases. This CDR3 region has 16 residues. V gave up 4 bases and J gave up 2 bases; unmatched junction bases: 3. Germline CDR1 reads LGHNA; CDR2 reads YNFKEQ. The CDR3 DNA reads TGTGCCAGCAGCCCCCGGACTAGCGGGACCTACAATGAGCAGTTCTTC. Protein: CASSPRTSGTYNEQFF.

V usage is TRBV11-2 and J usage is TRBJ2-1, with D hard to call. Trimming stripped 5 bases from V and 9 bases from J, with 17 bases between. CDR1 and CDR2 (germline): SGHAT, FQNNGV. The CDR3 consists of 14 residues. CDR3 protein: CASSPWSRRSEQFF. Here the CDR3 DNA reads TGTGCCAGCAGCCCCTGGAGTCGTAGGAGTGAGCAGTTCTTC.

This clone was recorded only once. This CDR3 reads CASSNHQGSDTEAFF. As DNA, the CDR3 is TGTGCCAGCAGCAACCATCAGGGGTCGGACACTGAAGCTTTCTTT. This chain connects TRBV21-1 to TRBJ1-1; TRBD1, the table's D call, was not compared with the DNA. TRBV21-1 counts as a pseudogene. The CDR3 consists of 15 residues.

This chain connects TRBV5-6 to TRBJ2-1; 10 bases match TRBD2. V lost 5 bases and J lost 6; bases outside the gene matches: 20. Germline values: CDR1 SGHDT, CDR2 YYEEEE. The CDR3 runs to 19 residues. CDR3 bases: TGTGCCAGCAGGGTTGGGGCTAGCGGGAGCCCGGTTGGAGGCAATGAGCAGTTCTTC. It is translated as CASRVGASGSPVGGNEQFF.

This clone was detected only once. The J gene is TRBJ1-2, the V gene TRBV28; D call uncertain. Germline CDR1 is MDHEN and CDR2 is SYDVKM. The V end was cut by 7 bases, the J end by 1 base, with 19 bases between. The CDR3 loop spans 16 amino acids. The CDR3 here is CASKIFTPRLNYGYTF. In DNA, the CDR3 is TGTGCCAGCAAGATTTTTACCCCTAGACTTAACTATGGCTACACCTTC.

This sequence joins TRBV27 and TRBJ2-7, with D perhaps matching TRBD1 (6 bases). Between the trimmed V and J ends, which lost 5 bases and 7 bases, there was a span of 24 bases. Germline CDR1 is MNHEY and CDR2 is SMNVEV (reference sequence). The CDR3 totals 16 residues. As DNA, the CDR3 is TGTGCCAGCAGTCCTTTGACAGGTACTCGTCGAGGGGAGCAGTACTTC. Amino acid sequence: CASSPLTGTRRGEQYF.

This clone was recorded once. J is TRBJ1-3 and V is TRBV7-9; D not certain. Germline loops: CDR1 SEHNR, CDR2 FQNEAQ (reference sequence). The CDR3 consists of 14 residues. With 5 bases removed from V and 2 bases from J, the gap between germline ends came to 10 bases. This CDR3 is CASSLGTAGNTIYF. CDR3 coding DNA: TGTGCCAGCAGCCTAGGAACGGCTGGAAACACCATATATTTT.

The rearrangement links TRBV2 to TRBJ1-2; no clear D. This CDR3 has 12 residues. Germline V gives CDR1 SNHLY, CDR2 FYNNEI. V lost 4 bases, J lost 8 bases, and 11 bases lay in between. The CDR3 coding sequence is TGTGCCAGCAGTGTGACATCCCGAGGCTACACCTTC. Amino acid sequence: CASSVTSRGYTF.